One sample yielded the 10 T cell receptor beta chains listed below, sequenced in a study of cytomegalovirus exposure and HLA in healthy donors. PCR was performed using 60 Vbeta and 13 Jbeta primers. The method was immunoSEQ multiplex PCR; TCRdb's version includes in-frame clones alone and lacks a portion of them. Altogether 130,000 or so clones are present, roughly 80% being singletons, with the ten largest covering 1.6%. Input material: PBMCs. These receptors all come from a female donor in good health and CMV-seronegative.

The chain has TRBV2 and TRBJ2-5; possible D gene TRBD1, 5 bases. TRBJ2-7 matches the DNA end more closely, so the J call is doubtful. Germline V gene lookup returns CDR1 SNHLY and CDR2 FYNNEI. The CDR3 is 14 residues long. In DNA, the CDR3 is TGTGCCAGCAGTGTTCAGGGAAGCAGGCACGAGCAGTACTTC. Protein: CASSVQGSRHEQYF.

The rearrangement links TRBV5-1 to TRBJ2-1; possible D gene TRBD1, 6 bases. The V end lost 3 bases, the J end lost 8 bases, and 15 bases lay between the germline ends. CDR3 length equals 14 residues. The germline CDR1 and CDR2 sequences are SGHRS and YFSETQ. The CDR3 sequence: CASSSSDRNDEQFF. The CDR3 DNA reads as TGCGCCAGCAGCTCCAGCGACAGGAACGATGAGCAGTTCTTC.

The genes are TRBV10-1 and TRBJ1-2; D is undetermined. The ends were cut back, 4 bases at V and 8 bases at J, with 14 bases in the middle. Germline V gene sequence: CDR1 WNHNN, CDR2 SYGVQD (reference sequence). There are 13 residues in the CDR3. The CDR3 is CASSAVRGSGYTF. The CDR3 nucleotides are TGCGCCAGCAGTGCCGTGAGAGGGTCGGGCTACACCTTC.

The chain is built from TRBV27 and TRBJ2-5, with TRBD2 as a possible D gene (5 bases). The CDR3 loop spans 16 amino acids. The germline V gene has CDR1 MNHEY and CDR2 SMNVEV (reference sequence). Between the trimmed V and J ends, which lost 7 bases and 5 bases, there was a span of 23 bases. In nucleotides, the CDR3 is TGTGCCAGCACCCCCCGGGGTTTGATGGCAGGCGAGACCCAGTACTTC. This translates into CASTPRGLMAGETQYF.

The V and J genes are TRBV7-9 and TRBJ2-5, with 9 positions matching TRBD2. The CDR3 totals 17 residues. Germline V lookup: CDR1 SEHNR, CDR2 FQNEAQ (reference sequence). Losses at the gene ends were 5 bases for V and 5 bases for J; bases not matched to a gene: 15. The CDR3 DNA reads as TGTGCCAGCAGCCCTCACATTAGCGGGAGAGGAGGGGAGACCCAGTACTTC. Translated: CASSPHISGRGGETQYF.

The chain recombines TRBV11-2 with TRBJ1-2, with 8 bases fitting TRBD1. The CDR3 sequence is 13 residues long. V shed 4 bases, J shed 4 bases, and the junction held 2 bases outside the gene matches. Looked up from germline, CDR1 is SGHAT and CDR2 is FQNNGV. The CDR3 region is CASSSGQGYGYTF. CDR3 bases: TGTGCCAGCAGCTCAGGACAGGGCTATGGCTACACCTTC.

The J gene is TRBJ1-1, the V gene TRBV15; 8 nucleotides line up with TRBD1. V lost 5 bases, J lost 3 bases, and 8 bases stayed unmatched. CDR3 size: 15 residues. CDR1 and CDR2 from the germline V gene are LNHNV and YYDKDF (reference sequence). The CDR3 DNA sequence: TGTGCCACCAGCCCCCGGACAGGGAGGGACACTGAAGCTTTCTTT. Translation: CATSPRTGRDTEAFF.

The CDR3 nucleotides are TGCAGCGTTGCAGCTGGGGACTCGGGAAAACTGTTTTTT. Its translation is CSVAAGDSGKLFF. The gene calls are TRBV29-1 and TRBJ1-4, with a weak D call TRBD1 (5 bases). Germline values: CDR1 SQVTM, CDR2 ANQGSEA. CDR3 size: 13 residues. V lost 4 bases, J lost 10 bases, and 16 bases lay in between.

As regards this clone: Other DNA sequences in the sample encode the same CDR3. The genes are TRBV5-1 and TRBJ2-2; tentatively, D is TRBD1 (5 bases). From germline, CDR1 is SGHRS and CDR2 YFSETQ. This CDR3 region has 16 residues. The V and J ends lost 4 bases and 0 bases respectively, with 13 bases between them. The CDR3 is CASSLTDIANTGELFF. CDR3 DNA: TGCGCCAGCAGCCTGACGGACATTGCGAACACCGGGGAGCTGTTTTTT.

The chain couples TRBV9 to TRBJ2-7, with D possibly being TRBD1 (5 bases). V dropped 0 bases and J dropped 0 bases, with 10 bases sitting between them. The CDR3 sequence is 15 residues long. Germline CDR1 and CDR2: SGDLS and YYNGEE. The CDR3 DNA is TGTGCCAGCAGCGTAGAAACAGGCAGCTCCTACGAGCAGTACTTC. Amino acid sequence: CASSVETGSSYEQYF. Drawing the rest from reference TRBV9 and TRBJ2-7, the complete variable domain is DSGVTQTPKHLITATGQRVTLRCSPRSGDLSVYWYQQSLDQGLQFLIQYYNGEERAKGNILERFSAQQFPDLHSELNLSSLELGDSALYFCASSVETGSSYEQYFGPGTRLTVT.